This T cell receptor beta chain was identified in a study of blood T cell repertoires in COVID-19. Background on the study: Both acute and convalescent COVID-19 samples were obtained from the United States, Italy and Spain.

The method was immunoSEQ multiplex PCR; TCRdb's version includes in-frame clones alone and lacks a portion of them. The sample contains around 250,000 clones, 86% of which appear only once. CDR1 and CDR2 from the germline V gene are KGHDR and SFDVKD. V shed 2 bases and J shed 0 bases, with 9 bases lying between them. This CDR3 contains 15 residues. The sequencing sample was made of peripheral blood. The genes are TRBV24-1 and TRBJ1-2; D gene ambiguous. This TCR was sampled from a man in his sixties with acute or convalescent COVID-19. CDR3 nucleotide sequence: TGTGCCACCAGTGATTCTGGGGAGCCTAACTATGGCTACACCTTC. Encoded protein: CATSDSGEPNYGYTF.